This TCR beta chain was identified during a study of metastatic and nonmetastatic thyroid tumors (dated by TCRdb to about 2020). As for the study more broadly: For patients with malignant and with benign thyroid disease, the researchers compared repertoires between peripheral blood samples and tumor or nodule tissue samples.

Library preparation employed PCR. The reads were generated on an Illumina HiSeq 4000. High-throughput sequencing was used to profile the TCR beta-chain CDR3 region of each patient. In the source study's methods: Drawing on CDR3 differences between clinicopathological groups, the researchers built a classifier meant to tell apart patients with distant-metastatic papillary thyroid cancer. Repertoire diversity was assessed with the Shannon index, and tumor-blood repertoire similarity with the Morisita-Horn index. The public reads were run again by TCRdb, first through fastp at Q25 and then through MiXCR, and only productive beta chains were kept. The V and J calls reflect TCRdb's pipeline rather than the authors' work. This sample gives about 85,000 clones in total; 8% to 9.5% of them show up just once. The ten most abundant clones make up 8% to 10% of the sample. Before undergoing thyroid surgery, none of the patients had been given any kind of treatment. Using T-cell receptor beta sequencing, the researchers looked back retrospectively at clinical samples from patients, gathered between about 2011 and 2019.

Summary of the overall study and its limitations: In both blood and tumor samples, TCR beta diversity was reported to be significantly higher in malignant tumors than in benign nodules.

This clone was counted ten times or more. Its antigen specificity is not known. Per-base quality was not reported, and no clone a single base away is much larger than it. The CDR3 goes from the cysteine to the phenylalanine over 14 residues. The sequence is cut down to CDR3 DNA, 42 bases in frame from base 1. V is pruned by 3 bases and J by 4 bases, leaving 4 bases of the junction without a gene match. Sequenced sample: blood. This receptor was taken from a female donor with papillary thyroid cancer or a benign thyroid nodule (not recorded which). Some clones in this sample may be carry-over from other donors' samples. The chain uses TRBV12-3 or TRBV12-4 and TRBJ1-1, with TRBD1 matching 8 junction bases. The DNA reads TGTGCCAGCAGTTTCCAGGGGGCAGGCACTGAAGCTTTCTTT. Its translation reads: CASSFQGAGTEAFF.